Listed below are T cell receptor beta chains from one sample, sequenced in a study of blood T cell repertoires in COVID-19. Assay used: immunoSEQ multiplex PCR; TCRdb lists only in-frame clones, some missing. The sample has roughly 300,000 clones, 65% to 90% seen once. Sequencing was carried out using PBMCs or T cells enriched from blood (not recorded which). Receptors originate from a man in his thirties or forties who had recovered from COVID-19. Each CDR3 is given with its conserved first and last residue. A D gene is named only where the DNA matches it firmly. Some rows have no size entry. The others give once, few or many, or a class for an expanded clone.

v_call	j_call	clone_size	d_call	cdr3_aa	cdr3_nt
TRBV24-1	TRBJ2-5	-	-	CATSDLTGPAETQYF	TGTGCCACCAGTGATCTTACAGGGCCGGCGGAGACCCAGTACTTC
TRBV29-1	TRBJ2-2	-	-	CSVRGTAGGELFF	TGCAGCGTAAGGGGAACAGCGGGCGGGGAGCTGTTTTTT
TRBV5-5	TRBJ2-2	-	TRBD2	CASSLLTSGAVTGELFF	TGTGCCAGCAGCTTGTTGACTAGCGGGGCCGTAACCGGGGAGCTGTTTTTT
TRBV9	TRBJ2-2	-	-	CASSVEATDGELFF	TGTGCCAGCAGCGTAGAAGCGACAGATGGGGAGCTGTTTTTT
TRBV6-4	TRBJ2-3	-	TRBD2	CASSEIAGGADTQYF	TGTGCCAGCAGTGAGATAGCGGGAGGTGCCGATACGCAGTATTTT
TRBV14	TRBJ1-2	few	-	CASSQAERGMGYTF	TGTGCCAGCAGCCAAGCGGAACGGGGTATGGGCTACACCTTC
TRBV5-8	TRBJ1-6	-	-	CASSLGTHHRTPLHF	TGTGCCAGCAGCTTGGGGACTCATCACCGTACACCCCTCCACTTT
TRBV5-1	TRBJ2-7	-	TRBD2	CASSLRLAGAYEQYF	TGCGCCAGCAGCTTAAGACTAGCGGGTGCCTACGAGCAGTACTTC
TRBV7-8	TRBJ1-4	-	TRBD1	CASNPGQGNEKLFF	TGTGCCAGCAACCCGGGACAGGGGAACGAAAAACTGTTTTTT
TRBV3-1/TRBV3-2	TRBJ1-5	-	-	CASSQGDTNQPQHF	TGTGCCAGCAGCCAAGGGGACACCAATCAGCCCCAGCATTTT
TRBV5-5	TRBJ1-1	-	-	CASSLVQGRLNTEAFF	TGTGCCAGCAGCTTGGTGCAGGGGAGATTGAACACTGAAGCTTTCTTT
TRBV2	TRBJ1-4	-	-	CASSVANTATNEKLFF	TGTGCCAGCAGTGTAGCCAACACCGCAACTAATGAAAAACTGTTTTTT
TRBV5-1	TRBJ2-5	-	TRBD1	CASSQQGTQETQYF	TGCGCCAGCAGTCAACAGGGGACCCAAGAGACCCAGTACTTC
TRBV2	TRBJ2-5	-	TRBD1	CASGGQGTREETQYF	TGTGCCAGCGGGGGACAGGGGACGCGGGAAGAGACCCAGTACTTC
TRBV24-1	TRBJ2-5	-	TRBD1	CATSALPGTGKETQYF	TGTGCCACCAGTGCCCTCCCGGGGACAGGGAAGGAGACCCAGTACTTC
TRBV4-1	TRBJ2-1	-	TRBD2	CASSQAPAPQLAGSYNEQFF	TGCGCCAGCAGCCAAGCCCCCGCCCCCCAGCTAGCGGGGTCCTACAATGAGCAGTTCTTC
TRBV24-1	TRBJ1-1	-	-	CATSDLMDSEAFF	TGTGCCACCAGTGATTTGATGGACAGTGAAGCTTTCTTT
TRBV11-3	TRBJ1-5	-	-	CASSLAQVRSNQPQHF	TGTGCCAGCAGCTTAGCTCAGGTCCGTAGCAATCAGCCCCAGCATTTT
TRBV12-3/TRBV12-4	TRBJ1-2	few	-	CASSDRYNYGYTF	TGTGCCAGCAGCGACAGGTATAACTATGGCTACACCTTC
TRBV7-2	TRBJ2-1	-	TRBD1	CASSPSLTGPYNEQFF	TGTGCCAGCAGCCCTAGTCTGACAGGGCCCTACAATGAGCAGTTCTTC
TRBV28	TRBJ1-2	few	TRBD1	CASSQRQGRGYTF	TGTGCCAGCAGCCAAAGACAGGGTCGAGGCTACACCTTC
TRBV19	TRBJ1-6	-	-	CASSTSTDSPLHF	TGTGCCAGTAGTACCTCGACAGATTCACCCCTCCACTTT
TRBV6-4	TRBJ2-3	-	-	CASSDSNKAGSTDTQYF	TGTGCCAGCAGTGACTCGAATAAGGCAGGGAGCACAGATACGCAGTATTTT